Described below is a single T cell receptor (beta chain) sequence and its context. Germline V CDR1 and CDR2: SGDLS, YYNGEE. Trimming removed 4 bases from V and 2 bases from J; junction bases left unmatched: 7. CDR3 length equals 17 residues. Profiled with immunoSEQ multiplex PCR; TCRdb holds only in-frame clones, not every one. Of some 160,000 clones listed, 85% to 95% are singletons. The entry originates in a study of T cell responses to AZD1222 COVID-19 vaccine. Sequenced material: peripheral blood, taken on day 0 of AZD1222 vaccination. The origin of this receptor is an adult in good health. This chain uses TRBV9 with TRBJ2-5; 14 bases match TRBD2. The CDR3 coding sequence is TGTGCCAGCAGCCCTTCTGGACTAGCGGGAGGTCAAGAGACCCAGTACTTC. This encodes CASSPSGLAGGQETQYF.